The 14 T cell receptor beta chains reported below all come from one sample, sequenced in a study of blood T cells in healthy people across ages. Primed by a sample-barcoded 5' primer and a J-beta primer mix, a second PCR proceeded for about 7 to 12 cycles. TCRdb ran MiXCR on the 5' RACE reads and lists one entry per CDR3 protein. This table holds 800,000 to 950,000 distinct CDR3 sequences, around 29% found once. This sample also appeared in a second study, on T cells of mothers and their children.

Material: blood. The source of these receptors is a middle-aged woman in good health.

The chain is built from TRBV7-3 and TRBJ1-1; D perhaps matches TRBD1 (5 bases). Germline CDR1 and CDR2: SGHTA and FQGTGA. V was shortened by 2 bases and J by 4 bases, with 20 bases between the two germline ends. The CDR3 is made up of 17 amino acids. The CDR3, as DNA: TGTGCCAGCAGCTTAGAGGCCGGACAAATCATGAGCACTGAAGCTTTCTTT. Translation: CASSLEAGQIMSTEAFF.

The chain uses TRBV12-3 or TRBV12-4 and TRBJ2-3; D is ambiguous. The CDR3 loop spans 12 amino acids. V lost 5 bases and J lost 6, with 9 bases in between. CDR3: CASSRGFDTQYF. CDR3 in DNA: TGTGCCAGCAGTCGCGGATTTGATACGCAGTATTTT.

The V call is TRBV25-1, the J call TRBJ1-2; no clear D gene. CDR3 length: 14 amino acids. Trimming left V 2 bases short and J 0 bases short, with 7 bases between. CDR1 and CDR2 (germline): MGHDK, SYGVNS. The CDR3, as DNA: TGTGCCAGCAGTGAACAGGCTACTAACTATGGCTACACCTTC. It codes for CASSEQATNYGYTF.

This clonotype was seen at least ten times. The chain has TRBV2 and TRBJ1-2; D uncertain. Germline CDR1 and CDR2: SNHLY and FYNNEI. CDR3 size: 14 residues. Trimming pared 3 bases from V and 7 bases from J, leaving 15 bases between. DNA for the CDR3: TGTGCCAGCAGTGATAGCAGCATAAGCGGTGGCTACACCTTC. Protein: CASSDSSISGGYTF.

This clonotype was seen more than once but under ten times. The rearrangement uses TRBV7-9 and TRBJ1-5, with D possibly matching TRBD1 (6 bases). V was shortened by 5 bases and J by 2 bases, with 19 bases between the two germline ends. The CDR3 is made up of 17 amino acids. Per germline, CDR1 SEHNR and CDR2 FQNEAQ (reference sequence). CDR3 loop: CASSRDTWGGGNQPQHF. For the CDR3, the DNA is TGTGCCAGCAGCCGGGACACTTGGGGAGGCGGCAATCAGCCCCAGCATTTT. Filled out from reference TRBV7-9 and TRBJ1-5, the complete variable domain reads DTGVSQNPRHKITKRGQNVTFRCDPISEHNRLYWYRQTLGQGPEFLTYFQNEAQLEKSRLLSDRFSAERPKGSFSTLEIQRTEQGDSAMYLCASSRDTWGGGNQPQHFGDGTRLSIL.

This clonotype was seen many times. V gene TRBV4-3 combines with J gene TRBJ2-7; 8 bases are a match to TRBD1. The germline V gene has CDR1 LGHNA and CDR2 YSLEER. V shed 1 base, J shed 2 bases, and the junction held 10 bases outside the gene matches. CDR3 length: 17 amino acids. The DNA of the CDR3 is TGCGCCAGCAGCCAAGGCCTGCCGGGACAGGTCCCCTACGAGCAGTACTTC. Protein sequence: CASSQGLPGQVPYEQYF.

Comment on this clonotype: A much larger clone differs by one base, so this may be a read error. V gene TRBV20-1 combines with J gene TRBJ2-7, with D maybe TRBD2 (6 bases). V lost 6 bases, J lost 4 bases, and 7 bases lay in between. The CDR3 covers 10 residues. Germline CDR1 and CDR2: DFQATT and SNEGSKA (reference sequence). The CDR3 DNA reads TGCAGTGCAGGGAGGTACGAGCAGTACTTC. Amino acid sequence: CSAGRYEQYF.

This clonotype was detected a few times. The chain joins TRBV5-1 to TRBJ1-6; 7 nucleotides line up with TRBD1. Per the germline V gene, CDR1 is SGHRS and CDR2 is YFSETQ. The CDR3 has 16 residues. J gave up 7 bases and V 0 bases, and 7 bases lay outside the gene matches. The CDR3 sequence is CASSLEPRGKNSPLHF. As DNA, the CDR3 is TGCGCCAGCAGCTTGGAACCCAGGGGGAAGAATTCACCCCTCCACTTT.

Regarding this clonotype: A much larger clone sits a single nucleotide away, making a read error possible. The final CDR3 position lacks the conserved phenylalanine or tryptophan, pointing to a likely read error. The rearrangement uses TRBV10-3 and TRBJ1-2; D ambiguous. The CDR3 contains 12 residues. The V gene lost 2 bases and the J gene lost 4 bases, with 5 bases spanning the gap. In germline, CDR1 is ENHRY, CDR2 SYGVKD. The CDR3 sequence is CAISEDGYGYTC. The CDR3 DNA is TGTGCCATCAGTGAGGACGGCTATGGCTACACCTGC.

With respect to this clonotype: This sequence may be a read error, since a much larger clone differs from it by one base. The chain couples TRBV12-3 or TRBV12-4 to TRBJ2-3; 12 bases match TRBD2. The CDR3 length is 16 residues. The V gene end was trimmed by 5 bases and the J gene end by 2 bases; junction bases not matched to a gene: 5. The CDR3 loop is CASSKLAGGVTDTQYF. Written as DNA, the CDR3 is TGTGCCAGCAGTAAACTAGCGGGGGGAGTCACAGATACGCAGTATTTT.

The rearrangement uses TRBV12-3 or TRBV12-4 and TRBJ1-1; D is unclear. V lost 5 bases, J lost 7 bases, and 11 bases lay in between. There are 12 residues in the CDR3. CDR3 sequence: CASSTLGSEAFF. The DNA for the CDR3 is TGTGCCAGCAGTACCCTGGGGAGTGAAGCTTTCTTT.

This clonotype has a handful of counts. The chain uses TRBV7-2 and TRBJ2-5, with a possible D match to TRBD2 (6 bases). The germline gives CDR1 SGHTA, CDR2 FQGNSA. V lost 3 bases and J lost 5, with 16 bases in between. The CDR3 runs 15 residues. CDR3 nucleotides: TGTGCCAGCAGCTTTGCTTCCGGGGGTGGGGAGACCCAGTACTTC. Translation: CASSFASGGGETQYF.

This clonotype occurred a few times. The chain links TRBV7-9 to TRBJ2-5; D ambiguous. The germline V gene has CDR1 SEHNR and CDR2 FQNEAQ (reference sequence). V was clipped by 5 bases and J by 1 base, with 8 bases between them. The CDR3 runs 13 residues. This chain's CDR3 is CASSKDIQETQYF. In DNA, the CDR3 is TGTGCCAGCAGCAAAGACATCCAAGAGACCCAGTACTTC.

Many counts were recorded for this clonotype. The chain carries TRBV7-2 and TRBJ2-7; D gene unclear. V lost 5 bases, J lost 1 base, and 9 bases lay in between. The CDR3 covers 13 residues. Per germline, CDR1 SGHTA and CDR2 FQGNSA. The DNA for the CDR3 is TGTGCCAGCAGCCCTAAACAATCCTACGAGCAGTACTTC. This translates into CASSPKQSYEQYF.